The clone carrying this TCR beta chain was seen only once. This clone may be a read error of a much larger clone one base away. A read error is likely, as this CDR3 ends without the conserved phenylalanine or tryptophan. No DNA is shown, since the ends of the CDR3 on it are uncertain; the CDR3 is the one TCRdb lists. These data belong to a study of tumor-infiltrating lymphocytes in primary liver carcinoma. A constant-region primer served to make TCR beta cDNA from around 540 ng total RNA. Amplification in three nested multiplex PCR rounds with slightly modified ARM-PCR gave rise to TCR beta libraries. The opening two PCR rounds, around 9 cycles each, paired TRBV1-TRBV30 forward primers with a C-beta reverse primer. TCRdb processed the multiplex PCR reads anew with MiXCR; each CDR3 protein has one entry. This sample has 20,000 to 25,000 distinct CDR3 sequences, with roughly 85% found just once. The CDR3 length equals 11 residues, ends included. Looked up from germline, CDR1 is MNHEY and CDR2 is SVGAGI.

Co-extraction yielded RNA and DNA from around 20-30 mg of unsorted bulk tissue. This rearrangement joins TRBV6-5 to TRBJ1-1. Sequencing was carried out using liver tumor tissue from sampling region 1. Subset: tumor region T1, superior pole. The receptor was derived from a woman in her thirties with primary liver carcinoma and hepatitis B virus infection. The CDR3 here is CASSYADVASS.